This T cell receptor (beta chain) originates from a study of cytomegalovirus exposure and HLA in healthy donors. The study, taken as a whole, reports: The listing of roughly 160 TCR beta chains classed them as cytomegalovirus-associated.

In the PCR, 60 Vbeta and 13 Jbeta primers were used. TCRdb's copy holds only in-frame clones and misses some; the assay was immunoSEQ multiplex PCR. The data show more than 85,000 clones, with over 70% seen just once and 1% to 1.5% held by the top ten. About this clone itself: Its antigen remains unknown.

There are 14 residues in the CDR3. Germline V lookup: CDR1 MNHEY, CDR2 SMNVEV (reference sequence). The V and J ends lost 7 bases and 4 bases respectively, with 15 bases between them. The sequence derives from a middle-aged man in good health and CMV-seronegative. Sequences were obtained from PBMCs. This sequence joins TRBV27 and TRBJ2-3; D perhaps matches TRBD1 (6 bases). For the CDR3, the DNA is TGTGCCAGCACCAGGATGGGGGCTTCAGATACGCAGTATTTT. It specifies CASTRMGASDTQYF.